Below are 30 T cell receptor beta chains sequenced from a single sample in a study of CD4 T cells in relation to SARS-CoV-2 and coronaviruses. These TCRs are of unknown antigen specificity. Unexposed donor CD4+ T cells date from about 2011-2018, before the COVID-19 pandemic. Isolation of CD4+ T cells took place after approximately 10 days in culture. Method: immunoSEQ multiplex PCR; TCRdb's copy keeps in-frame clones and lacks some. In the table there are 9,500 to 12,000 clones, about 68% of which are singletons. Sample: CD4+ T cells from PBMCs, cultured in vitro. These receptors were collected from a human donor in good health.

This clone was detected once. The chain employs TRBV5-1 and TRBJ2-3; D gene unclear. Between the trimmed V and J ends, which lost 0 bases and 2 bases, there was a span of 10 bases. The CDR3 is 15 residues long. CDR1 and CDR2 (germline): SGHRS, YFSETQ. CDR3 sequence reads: CASSLVGRTTDTQYF. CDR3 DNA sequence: TGCGCCAGCAGCTTGGTAGGGCGGACCACAGATACGCAGTATTTT.

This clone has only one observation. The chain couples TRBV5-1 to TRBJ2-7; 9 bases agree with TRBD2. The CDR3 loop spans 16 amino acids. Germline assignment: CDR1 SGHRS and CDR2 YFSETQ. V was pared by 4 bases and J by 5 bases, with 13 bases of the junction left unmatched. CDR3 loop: CASSPDPGLAAHEQYF. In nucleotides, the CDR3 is TGCGCCAGCAGCCCGGACCCGGGACTAGCCGCGCACGAGCAGTACTTC.

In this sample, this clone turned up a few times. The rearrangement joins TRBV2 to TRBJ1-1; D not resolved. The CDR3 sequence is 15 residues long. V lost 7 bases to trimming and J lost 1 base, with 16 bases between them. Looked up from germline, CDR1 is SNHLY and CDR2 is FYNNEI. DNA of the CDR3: TGTGCCAGCAACCACTTGGGTGTCCGGAACACTGAAGCTTTCTTT. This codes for CASNHLGVRNTEAFF.

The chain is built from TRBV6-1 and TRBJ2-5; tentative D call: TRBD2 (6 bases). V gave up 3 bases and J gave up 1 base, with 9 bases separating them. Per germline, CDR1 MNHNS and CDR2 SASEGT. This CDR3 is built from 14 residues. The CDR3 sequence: CASSEAGPQETQYF. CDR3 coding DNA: TGTGCCAGCAGTGAGGCGGGACCCCAAGAGACCCAGTACTTC.

The CDR3 region is CASSLGGAGANVLTF. The CDR3 bases are TGCGCCAGCAGCTTGGGGGGGGCTGGGGCCAACGTCCTGACTTTC. The chain couples TRBV5-1 to TRBJ2-6; a weak D match, TRBD2 (6 bases). This CDR3 is built from 15 residues. Trimming took 0 bases from V and 2 from J, leaving 6 bases between them. Germline CDR1 and CDR2: SGHRS and YFSETQ.

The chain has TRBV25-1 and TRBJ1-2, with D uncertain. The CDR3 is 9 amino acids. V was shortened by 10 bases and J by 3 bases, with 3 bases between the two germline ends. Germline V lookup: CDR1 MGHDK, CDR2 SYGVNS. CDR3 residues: CAKHYGYTF. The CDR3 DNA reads TGTGCCAAGCACTATGGCTACACCTTC.

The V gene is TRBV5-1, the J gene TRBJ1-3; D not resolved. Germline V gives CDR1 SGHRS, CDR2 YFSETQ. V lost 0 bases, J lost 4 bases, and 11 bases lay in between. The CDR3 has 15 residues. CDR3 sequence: CASSLGTLLGNTIYF. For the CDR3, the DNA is TGCGCCAGCAGCTTGGGAACACTTCTCGGAAACACCATATATTTT.

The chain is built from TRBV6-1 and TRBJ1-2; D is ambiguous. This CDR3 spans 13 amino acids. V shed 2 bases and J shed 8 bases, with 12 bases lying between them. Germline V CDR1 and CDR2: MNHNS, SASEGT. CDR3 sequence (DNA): TGTGCCAGCAGTGAATTACAGATAAGAGGCTACACCTTC. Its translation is CASSELQIRGYTF.

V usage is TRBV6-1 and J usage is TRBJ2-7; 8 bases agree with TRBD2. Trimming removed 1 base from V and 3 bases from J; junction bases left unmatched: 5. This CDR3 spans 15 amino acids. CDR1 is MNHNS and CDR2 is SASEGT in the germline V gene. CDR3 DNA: TGTGCCAGCAGTGAAGGGCTAGCGGGTTACTACGAGCAGTACTTC. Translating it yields CASSEGLAGYYEQYF.

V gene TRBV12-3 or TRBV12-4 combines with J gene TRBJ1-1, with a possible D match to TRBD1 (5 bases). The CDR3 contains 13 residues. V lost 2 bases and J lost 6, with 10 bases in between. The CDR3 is CASSLQGRAEAFF. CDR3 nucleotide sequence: TGTGCCAGCAGTTTACAGGGTCGGGCTGAAGCTTTCTTT.

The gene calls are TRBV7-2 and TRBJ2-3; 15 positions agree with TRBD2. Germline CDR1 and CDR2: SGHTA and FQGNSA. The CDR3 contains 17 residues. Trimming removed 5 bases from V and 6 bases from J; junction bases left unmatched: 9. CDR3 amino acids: CASSPGLAGGRVDTQYF. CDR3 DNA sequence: TGTGCCAGCAGCCCGGGACTAGCGGGAGGTAGGGTGGATACGCAGTATTTT.

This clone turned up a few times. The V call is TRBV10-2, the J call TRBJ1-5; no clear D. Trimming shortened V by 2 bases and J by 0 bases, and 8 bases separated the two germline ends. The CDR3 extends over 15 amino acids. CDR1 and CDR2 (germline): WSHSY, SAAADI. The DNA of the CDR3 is TGCGCCAGCAGTGAGCGACTAAATAGCAATCAGCCCCAGCATTTT. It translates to CASSERLNSNQPQHF.

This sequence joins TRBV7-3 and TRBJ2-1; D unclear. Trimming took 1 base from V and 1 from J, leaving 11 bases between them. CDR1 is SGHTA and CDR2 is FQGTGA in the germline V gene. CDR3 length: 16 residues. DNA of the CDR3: TGTGCCAGCAGCTTAAGTGGGGTAGTGTCCTACAATGAGCAGTTCTTC. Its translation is CASSLSGVVSYNEQFF. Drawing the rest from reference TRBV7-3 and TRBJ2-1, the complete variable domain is GAGVSQTPSNKVTEKGKYVELRCDPISGHTALYWYRQSLGQGPEFLIYFQGTGAADDSGLPNDRFFAVRPEGSVSTLKIQRTERGDSAVYLCASSLSGVVSYNEQFFGPGTRLTVL.

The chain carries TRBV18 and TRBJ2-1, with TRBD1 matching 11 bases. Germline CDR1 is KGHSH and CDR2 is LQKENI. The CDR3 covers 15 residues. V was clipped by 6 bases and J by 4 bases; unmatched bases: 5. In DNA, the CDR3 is TGTGCCAGCTCCCAAGGACAGGGGGCGTACAATGAGCAGTTCTTC. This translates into CASSQGQGAYNEQFF. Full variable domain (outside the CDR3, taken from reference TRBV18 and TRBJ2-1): NAGVMQNPRHLVRRRGQEARLRCSPMKGHSHVYWYRQLPEEGLKFMVYLQKENIIDESGMPKERFSAEFPKEGPSILRIQQVVRGDSAAYFCASSQGQGAYNEQFFGPGTRLTVL.

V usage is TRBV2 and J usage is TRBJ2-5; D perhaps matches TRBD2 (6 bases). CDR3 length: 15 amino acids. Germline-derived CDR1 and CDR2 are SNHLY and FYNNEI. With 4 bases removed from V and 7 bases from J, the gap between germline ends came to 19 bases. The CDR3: CASSVLPRDLGTQYF. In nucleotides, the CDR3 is TGTGCCAGCAGTGTGCTACCCCGGGACTTGGGGACCCAGTACTTC.

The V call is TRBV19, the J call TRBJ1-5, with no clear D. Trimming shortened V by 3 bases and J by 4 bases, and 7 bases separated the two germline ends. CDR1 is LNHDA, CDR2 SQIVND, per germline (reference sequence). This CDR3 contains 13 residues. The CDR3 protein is CASSMQENQPQHF. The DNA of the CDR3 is TGTGCCAGTAGTATGCAAGAAAATCAGCCCCAGCATTTT.

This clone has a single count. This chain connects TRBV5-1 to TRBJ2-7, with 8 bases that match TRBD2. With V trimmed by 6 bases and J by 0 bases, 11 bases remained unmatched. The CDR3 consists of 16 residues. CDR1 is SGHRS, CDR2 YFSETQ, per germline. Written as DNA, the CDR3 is TGCGCCAGCAACCGCGGTCGCGGGGGGAGCTCCTACGAGCAGTACTTC. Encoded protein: CASNRGRGGSSYEQYF.

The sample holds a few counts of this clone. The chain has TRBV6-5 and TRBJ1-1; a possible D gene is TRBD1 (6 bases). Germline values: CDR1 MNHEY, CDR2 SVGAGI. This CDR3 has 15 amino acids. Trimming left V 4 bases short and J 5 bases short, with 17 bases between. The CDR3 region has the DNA TGTGCCAGCAGTTTAGAACAGGGATTTACGACTGAAGCTTTCTTT. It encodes CASSLEQGFTTEAFF.

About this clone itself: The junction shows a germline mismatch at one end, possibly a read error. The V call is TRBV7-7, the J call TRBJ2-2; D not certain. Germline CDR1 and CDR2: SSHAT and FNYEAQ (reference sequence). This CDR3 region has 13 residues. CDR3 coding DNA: TGTGCTAGCAGCTTTCGGGTCACCGGGGAGCTGTTTTTT. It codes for CASSFRVTGELFF.

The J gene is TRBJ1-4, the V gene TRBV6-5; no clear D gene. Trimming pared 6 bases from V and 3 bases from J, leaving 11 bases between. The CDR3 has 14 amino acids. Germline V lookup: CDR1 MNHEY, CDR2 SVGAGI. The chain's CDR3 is CASSTVAANEKLFF. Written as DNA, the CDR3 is TGTGCCAGCAGCACAGTAGCTGCTAATGAAAAACTGTTTTTT.

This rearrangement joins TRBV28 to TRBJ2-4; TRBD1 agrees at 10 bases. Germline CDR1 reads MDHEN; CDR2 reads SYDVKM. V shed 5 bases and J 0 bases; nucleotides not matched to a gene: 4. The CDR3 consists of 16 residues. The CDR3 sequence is CASSTDRGLAKNIQYF. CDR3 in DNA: TGTGCCAGCAGTACGGACAGGGGGTTAGCCAAAAACATTCAGTACTTC.

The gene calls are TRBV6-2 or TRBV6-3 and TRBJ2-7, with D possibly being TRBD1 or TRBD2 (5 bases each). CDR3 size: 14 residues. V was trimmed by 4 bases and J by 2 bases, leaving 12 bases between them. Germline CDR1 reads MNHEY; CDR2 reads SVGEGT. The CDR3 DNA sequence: TGTGCCAGCAGTTCGAGAGGGGAGACCTACGAGCAGTACTTC. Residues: CASSSRGETYEQYF.

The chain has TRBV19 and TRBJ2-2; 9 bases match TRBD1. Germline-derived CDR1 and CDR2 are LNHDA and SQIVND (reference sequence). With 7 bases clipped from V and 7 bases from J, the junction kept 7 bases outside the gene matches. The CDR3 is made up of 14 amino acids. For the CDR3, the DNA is TGTGCCAGTAACCCTACAGGGGGCGGCGGGGAGCTGTTTTTT. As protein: CASNPTGGGGELFF.

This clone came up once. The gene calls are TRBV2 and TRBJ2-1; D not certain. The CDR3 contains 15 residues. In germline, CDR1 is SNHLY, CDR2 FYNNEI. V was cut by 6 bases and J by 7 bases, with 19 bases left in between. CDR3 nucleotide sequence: TGTGCCAGCAGGAAAAGGCAGGCCGTGGGGAATGAGCAGTTCTTC. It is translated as CASRKRQAVGNEQFF.

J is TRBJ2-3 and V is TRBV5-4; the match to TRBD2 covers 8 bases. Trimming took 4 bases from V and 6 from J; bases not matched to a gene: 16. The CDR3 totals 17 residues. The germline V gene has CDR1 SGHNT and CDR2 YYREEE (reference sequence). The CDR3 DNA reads TGTGCCAGCAGCGGGGGGATGCGCGGGGGGACCCAGGATACGCAGTATTTT. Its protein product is CASSGGMRGGTQDTQYF.

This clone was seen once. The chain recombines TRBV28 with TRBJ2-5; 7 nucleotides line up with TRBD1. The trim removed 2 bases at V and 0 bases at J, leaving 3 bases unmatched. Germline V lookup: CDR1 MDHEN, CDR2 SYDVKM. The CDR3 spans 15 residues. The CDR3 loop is CASSLTGQYQETQYF. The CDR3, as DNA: TGTGCCAGCAGTTTAACGGGACAGTACCAAGAGACCCAGTACTTC.

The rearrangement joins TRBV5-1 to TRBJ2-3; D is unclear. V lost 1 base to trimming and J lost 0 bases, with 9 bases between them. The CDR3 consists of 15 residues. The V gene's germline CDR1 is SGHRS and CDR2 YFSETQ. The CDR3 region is CASSLPGPSTDTQYF. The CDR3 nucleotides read TGCGCCAGCAGCTTGCCCGGGCCAAGCACAGATACGCAGTATTTT.

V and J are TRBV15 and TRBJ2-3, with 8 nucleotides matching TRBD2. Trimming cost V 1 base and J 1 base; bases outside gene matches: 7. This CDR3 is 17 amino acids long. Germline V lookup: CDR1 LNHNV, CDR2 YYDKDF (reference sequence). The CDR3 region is CATSRAKRGGCTDTQYF. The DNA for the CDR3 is TGTGCCACCAGCAGAGCCAAACGGGGGGGGTGCACAGATACGCAGTATTTT.

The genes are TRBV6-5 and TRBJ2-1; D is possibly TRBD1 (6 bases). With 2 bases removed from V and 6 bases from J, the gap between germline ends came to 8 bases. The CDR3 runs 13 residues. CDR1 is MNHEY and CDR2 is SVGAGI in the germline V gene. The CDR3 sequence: CASSYGRGNEQFF. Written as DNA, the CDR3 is TGTGCCAGCAGTTACGGCAGGGGCAATGAGCAGTTCTTC.

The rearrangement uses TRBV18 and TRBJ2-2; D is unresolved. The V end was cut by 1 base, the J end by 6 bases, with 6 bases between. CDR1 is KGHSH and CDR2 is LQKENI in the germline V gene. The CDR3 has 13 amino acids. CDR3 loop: CASSPQASGELFF. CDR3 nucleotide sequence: TGTGCCAGCTCACCACAGGCATCCGGGGAGCTGTTTTTT.